This record looks at one TCR beta chain sequence and its context. Its antigen is unknown. The input lacks base qualities; no much larger clone sits a single base away. The record originates from a study of CD8+ T cells in alopecia areata (dated 2018 in TCRdb). General notes on the study: Treated patients were enrolled in an open-label pilot trial of oral tofacitinib, 5 to 10 mg twice daily, for moderate-to-severe alopecia areata. Patients received tofacitinib for 6 to 18 months and were then followed off drug for 6 months to check for delayed response and recurrence. To study T cell clonal expansion in alopecia areata, the researchers applied high-throughput TCRbeta sequencing to both the C3H/HeJ mouse model and human patients. Scalp tissue and sorted CD4+ and CD8+ peripheral blood T cells from patchy and totalis/universalis alopecia areata patients and from healthy controls were covered by human TCRbeta sequencing. Biopsies were taken from tofacitinib-treated patients at baseline and again at 4 and 24 weeks into treatment, and several of those patients also had a later scalp biopsy. Scalp clonality was compared across normal scalp (n=4), patchy alopecia areata scalp (n=8), and alopecia totalis/universalis scalp (n=8). RNA was extracted with the PAXgene miRNA kit for fixed scalp, the miRNeasy kit for PBMCs, and the RNeasy kit for mouse skin. TCRbeta CDR3 regions were amplified by immunoSEQ multiplex PCR with 35 Vbeta forward and 13 Jbeta reverse primers.

The CDR3 holds 16 amino acids from the cysteine to the phenylalanine. Only CDR3 DNA is held: 48 bases, read in frame from base 1. The germline ends are 24 bases apart after V is trimmed by 8 bases and J by 4 bases. CDR1 and CDR2 were assigned from the germline V gene as SGDLS and YYNGEE. General conclusions and limits of the study: Lesional scalp, especially in alopecia totalis/universalis, showed higher clonality and more expanded CD8+ clones than normal scalp, suggesting antigenic drive. Scalp TCR repertoire analysis is complicated because resident alphabeta T cells in normal human skin are also sequenced, whereas mouse skin is dominated by gammadelta T cells. Compared with mice, TCR sequences shared between patients were less clear, possibly partly because of HLA diversity across the patient population.

Interpreted using the paper, the time point label stands for: baseline before oral tofacitinib. Lesional scalp punch biopsies and peripheral blood were obtained from alopecia areata patients. PBMCs were isolated by density centrifugation and stained for CD3, CD4 and CD8, after which CD4+ and CD8+ T cells were sorted on a FACSAria. The library was generated by the immunoSEQ multiplex PCR assay. For TCR sequencing, RNA was extracted from every sample and reverse transcribed into cDNA to serve as template. SuperScript III was used to make first-strand cDNA, primed with a 2:1 mix of oligo-dT and random hexamers. A synthetic immune receptor repertoire was used to gauge amplification bias, and whatever bias remained was removed computationally. The authors' pipeline ran thus. After raw reads were preprocessed to remove errors, the CDR3 was defined following IMGT conventions as running from the conserved cysteine to phenylalanine. Clonality was calculated as 1 minus Shannon entropy normalized by log2 of the number of productive unique TCRs. Whether scalp clones were CD4 or CD8 was inferred by matching scalp TCRbeta sequences against CD4 and CD8 repertoires sorted from blood. Drawn from immuneACCESS, this table holds only the in-frame rearrangements with V and J called that TCRdb kept. Clones are partly lost; checked studies trace under half to an unresolved V gene and leave the rest unexplained. Clone size and the V and J calls come from that table; the DNA yielded D and trimming. Within this sample are about 180,000 clones, with roughly 60% of them counted one time only. About 1.5% of the sample is held by the ten biggest clonotypes.

This TCR came from a human donor with alopecia areata. This sample comprised CD4+ T cells sorted from blood, obtained at week 0. This chain is built from TRBV9 and TRBJ1-1, with TRBD1 tentatively as D gene (5 bases match). The DNA reads as follows: TGTGCCAGTGGGCGTGGGACCGCCGGAGGTAGCACTGAAGCTTTCTTT. It specifies CASGRGTAGGSTEAFF.